Described below is a single T cell receptor beta chain sequence and its context. The target antigen is unknown. One junction end disagrees with the germline gene, perhaps due to a read error. This entry comes from a study of blood T cells in healthy people across ages. Findings and limits, study-wide: It was the long-lived donors that had more naive CD4+ cells and higher diversity than aged donors. Older age coincided with a roughly linear decline in TCR beta diversity per million T cells.

Sample-barcoded 5' priming and a J-beta primer mix drove a second PCR of about 7 to 11 cycles. TCRdb used MiXCR to reprocess the 5' RACE reads, holding one entry per CDR3 protein. The sample records around 1,700,000 distinct CDR3 sequences, roughly 27% being singletons. Germline assignment: CDR1 SEHNR and CDR2 FQNEAQ (reference sequence). CDR3 length equals 15 residues. This clonotype was sampled from a woman aged 25 to 39 in good health. The sequencing input was blood. The rearrangement links TRBV7-9 to TRBJ1-2, with 7 positions matching TRBD1. This CDR3 is CAGSAGQFPSYGYTF. In nucleotides, the CDR3 is TGTGCCGGCAGCGCGGGACAGTTCCCGTCCTATGGCTACACCTTC.